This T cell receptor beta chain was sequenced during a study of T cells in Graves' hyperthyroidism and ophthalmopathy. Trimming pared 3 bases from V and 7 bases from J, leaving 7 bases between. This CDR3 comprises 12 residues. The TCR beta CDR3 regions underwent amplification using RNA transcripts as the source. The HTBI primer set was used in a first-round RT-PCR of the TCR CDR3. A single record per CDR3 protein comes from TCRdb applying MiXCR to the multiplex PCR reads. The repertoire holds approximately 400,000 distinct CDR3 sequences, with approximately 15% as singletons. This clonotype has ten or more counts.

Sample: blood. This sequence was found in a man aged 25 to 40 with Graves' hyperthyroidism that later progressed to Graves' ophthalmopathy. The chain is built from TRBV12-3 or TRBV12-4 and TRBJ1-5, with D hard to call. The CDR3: CASSFAGQPQHF. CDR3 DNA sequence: TGTGCCAGCAGTTTCGCGGGGCAGCCCCAGCATTTT.